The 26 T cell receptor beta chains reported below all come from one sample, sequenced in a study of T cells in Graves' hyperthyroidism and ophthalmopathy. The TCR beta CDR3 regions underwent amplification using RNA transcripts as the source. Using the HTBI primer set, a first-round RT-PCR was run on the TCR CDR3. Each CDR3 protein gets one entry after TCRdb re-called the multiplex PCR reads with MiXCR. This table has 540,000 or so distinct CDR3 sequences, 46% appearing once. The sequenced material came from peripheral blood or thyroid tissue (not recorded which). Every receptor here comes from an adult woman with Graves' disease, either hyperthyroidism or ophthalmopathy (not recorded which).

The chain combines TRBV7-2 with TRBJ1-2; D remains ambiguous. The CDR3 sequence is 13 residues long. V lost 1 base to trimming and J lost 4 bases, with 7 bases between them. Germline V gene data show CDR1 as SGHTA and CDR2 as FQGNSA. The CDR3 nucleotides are TGTGCCAGCAGCTTAGGGAGCGGCTATGGCTACACCTTC. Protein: CASSLGSGYGYTF.

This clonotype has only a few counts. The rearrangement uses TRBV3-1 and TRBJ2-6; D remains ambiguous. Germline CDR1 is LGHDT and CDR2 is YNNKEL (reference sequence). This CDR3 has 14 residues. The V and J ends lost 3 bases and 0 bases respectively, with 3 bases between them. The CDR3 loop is CASSHHSGANVLTF. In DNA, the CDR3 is TGTGCCAGCAGCCACCACTCTGGGGCCAACGTCCTGACTTTC.

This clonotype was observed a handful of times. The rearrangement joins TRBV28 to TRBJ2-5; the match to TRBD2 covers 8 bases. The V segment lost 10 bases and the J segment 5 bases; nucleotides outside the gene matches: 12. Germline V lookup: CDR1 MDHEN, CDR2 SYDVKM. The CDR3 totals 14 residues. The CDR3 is CATLRGGARETQYF. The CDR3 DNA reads TGTGCCACCCTCCGGGGGGGGGCGAGGGAGACCCAGTACTTC.

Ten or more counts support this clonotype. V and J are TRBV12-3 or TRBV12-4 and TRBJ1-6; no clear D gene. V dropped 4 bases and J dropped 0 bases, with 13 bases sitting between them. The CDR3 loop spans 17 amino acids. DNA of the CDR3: TGTGCCAGCAGTTCCTCCTCCGGGTACTCCTATAATTCACCCCTCCACTTT. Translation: CASSSSSGYSYNSPLHF.

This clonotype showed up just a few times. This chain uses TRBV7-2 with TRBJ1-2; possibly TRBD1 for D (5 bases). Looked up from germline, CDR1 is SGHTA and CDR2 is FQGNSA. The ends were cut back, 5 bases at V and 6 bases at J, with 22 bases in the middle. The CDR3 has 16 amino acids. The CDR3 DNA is TGTGCCAGCAGCCTACCTTTCGGGAGGGGCGAGGATGGCTACACCTTC. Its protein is CASSLPFGRGEDGYTF.

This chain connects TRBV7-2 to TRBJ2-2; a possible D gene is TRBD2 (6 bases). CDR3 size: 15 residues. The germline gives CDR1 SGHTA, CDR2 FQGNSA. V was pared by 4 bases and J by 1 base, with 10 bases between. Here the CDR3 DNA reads TGTGCCAGCAGCTCCGGGGGAATGAACACCGGGGAGCTGTTTTTT. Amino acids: CASSSGGMNTGELFF.

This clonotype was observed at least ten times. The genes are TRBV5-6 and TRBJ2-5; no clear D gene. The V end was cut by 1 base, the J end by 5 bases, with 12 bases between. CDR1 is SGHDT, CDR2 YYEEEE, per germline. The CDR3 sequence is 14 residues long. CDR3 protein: CASSLSWVKETQYF. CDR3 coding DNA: TGTGCCAGCAGCTTGTCCTGGGTGAAGGAGACCCAGTACTTC.

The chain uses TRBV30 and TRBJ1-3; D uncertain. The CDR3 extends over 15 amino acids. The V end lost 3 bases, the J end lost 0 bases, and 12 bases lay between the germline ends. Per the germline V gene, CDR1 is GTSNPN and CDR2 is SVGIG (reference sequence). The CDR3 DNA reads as TGTGCCTGGAGCGATGGGCTAACCTCTGGAAACACCATATATTTT. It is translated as CAWSDGLTSGNTIYF.

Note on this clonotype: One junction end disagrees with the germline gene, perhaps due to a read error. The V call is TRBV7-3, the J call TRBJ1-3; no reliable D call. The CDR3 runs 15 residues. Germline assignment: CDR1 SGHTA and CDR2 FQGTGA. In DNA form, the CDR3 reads TGTGCCGGCAGCTTAACAGCAGGTCCTGGAAACACCATATATTTT. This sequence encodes CAGSLTAGPGNTIYF. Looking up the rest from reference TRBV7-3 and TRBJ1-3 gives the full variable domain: GAGVSQTPSNKVTEKGKYVELRCDPISGHTALYWYRQSLGQGPEFLIYFQGTGAADDSGLPNDRFFAVRPEGSVSTLKIQRTERGDSAVYLCAGSLTAGPGNTIYFGEGSWLTVV.

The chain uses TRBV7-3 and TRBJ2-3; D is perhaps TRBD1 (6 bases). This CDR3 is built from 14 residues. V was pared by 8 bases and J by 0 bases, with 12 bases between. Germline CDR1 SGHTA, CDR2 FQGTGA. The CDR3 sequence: CASGGRGSTDTQYF. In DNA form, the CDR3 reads TGTGCCAGCGGGGGCAGGGGAAGCACAGATACGCAGTATTTT.

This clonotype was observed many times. The CDR3 DNA follows: TGTGCCACCGACGGGGTCTCTGGGGCCAACGTCCTGACTTTC. Protein product: CATDGVSGANVLTF. This chain links TRBV5-4 with TRBJ2-6, with D possibly matching TRBD2 (5 bases). The germline CDR1 and CDR2 sequences are SGHNT and YYREEE (reference sequence). The CDR3 has 14 residues. V was trimmed by 9 bases and J by 0 bases, leaving 10 bases between them.

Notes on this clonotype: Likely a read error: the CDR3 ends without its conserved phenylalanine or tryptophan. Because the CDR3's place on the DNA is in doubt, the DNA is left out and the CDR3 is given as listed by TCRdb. The CDR3 protein is CASSSMTGGLT. The V call is TRBV5-1, the J call TRBJ2-6; TRBD2 was called by the table and not checked on the DNA. CDR1 SGHRS and CDR2 YFSETQ come from the germline V gene. The CDR3 has 11 amino acids, counting both end residues.

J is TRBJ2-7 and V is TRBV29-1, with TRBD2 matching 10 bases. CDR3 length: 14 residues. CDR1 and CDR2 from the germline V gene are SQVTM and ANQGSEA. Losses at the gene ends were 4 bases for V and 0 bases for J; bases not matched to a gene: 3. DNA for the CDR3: TGCAGCGTTGGATGGACTAGCGGCTCCTACGAGCAGTACTTC. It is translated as CSVGWTSGSYEQYF.

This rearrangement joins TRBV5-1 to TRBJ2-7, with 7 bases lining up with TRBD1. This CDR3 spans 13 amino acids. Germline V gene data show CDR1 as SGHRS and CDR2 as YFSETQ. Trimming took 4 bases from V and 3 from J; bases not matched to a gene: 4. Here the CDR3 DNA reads TGCGCCAGCAGCGAGCCAGGGGGCTACGAGCAGTACTTC. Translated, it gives CASSEPGGYEQYF.

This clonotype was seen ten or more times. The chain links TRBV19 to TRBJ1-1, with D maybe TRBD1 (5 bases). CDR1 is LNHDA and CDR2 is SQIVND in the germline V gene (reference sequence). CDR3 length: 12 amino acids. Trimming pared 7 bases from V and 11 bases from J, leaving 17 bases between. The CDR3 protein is CASMKGRSEAFF. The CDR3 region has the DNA TGTGCCAGTATGAAGGGGAGGTCGGAGGCTTTCTTT.

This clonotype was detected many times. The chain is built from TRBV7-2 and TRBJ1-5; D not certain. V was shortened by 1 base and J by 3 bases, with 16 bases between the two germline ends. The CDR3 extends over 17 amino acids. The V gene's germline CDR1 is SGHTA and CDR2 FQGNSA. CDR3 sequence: CASSLEVKITTNQPQHF. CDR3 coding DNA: TGTGCCAGCAGCTTAGAAGTGAAAATAACCACCAATCAGCCCCAGCATTTT.

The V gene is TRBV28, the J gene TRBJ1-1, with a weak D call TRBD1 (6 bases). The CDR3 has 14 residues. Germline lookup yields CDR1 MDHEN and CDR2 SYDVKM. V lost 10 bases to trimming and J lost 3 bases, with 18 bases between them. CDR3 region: CATHEGGRHTEAFF. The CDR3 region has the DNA TGTGCCACGCACGAGGGGGGACGGCACACTGAAGCTTTCTTT.

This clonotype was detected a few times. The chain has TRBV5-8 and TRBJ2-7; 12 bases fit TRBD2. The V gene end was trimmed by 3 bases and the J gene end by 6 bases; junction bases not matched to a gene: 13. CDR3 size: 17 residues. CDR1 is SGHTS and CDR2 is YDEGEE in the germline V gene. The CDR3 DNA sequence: TGTGCCAGCAGCTCCGAAACTCGACTAGCGGGAGATTGCGAGCAGTACTTC. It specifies CASSSETRLAGDCEQYF.

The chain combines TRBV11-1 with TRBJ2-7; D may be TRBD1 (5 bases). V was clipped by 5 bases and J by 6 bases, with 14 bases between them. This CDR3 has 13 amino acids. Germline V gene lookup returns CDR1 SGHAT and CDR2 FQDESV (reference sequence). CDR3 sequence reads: CASSERQFGEQYF. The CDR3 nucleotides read TGTGCCAGCAGCGAGAGACAGTTCGGCGAGCAGTACTTC. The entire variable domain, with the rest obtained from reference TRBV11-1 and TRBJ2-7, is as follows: EAEVAQSPRYKITEKSQAVAFWCDPISGHATLYWYRQILGQGPELLVQFQDESVVDDSQLPKDRFSAERLKGVDSTLKIQPAELGDSAMYLCASSERQFGEQYFGPGTRLTVT.

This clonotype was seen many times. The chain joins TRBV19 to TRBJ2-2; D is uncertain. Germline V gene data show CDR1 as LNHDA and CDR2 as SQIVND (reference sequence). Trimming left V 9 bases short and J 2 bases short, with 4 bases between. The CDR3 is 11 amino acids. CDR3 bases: TGTGCCAGCTTTAACACCGGGGAGCTGTTTTTT. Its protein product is CASFNTGELFF.

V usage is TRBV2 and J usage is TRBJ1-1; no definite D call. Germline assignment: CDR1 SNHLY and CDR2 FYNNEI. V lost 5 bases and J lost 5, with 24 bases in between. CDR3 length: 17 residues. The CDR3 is CASSQSLGLQGGTEAFF. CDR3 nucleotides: TGTGCCAGCAGTCAATCTCTTGGACTGCAAGGAGGGACTGAAGCTTTCTTT.

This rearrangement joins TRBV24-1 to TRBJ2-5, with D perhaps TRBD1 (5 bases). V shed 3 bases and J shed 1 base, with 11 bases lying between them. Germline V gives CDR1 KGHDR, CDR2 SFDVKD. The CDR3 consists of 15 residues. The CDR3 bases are TGTGCCACCAGTGATCCCCCTCAGGGCCAAGAGACCCAGTACTTC. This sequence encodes CATSDPPQGQETQYF.

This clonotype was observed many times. CDR3 DNA sequence: TGTGCCAGCAGTAGGGGGTCCAGAGAAGCTTTCTTT. Protein: CASSRGSREAFF. The chain uses TRBV6-5 and TRBJ1-1; perhaps TRBD1 as D (6 bases). The V gene's germline CDR1 is MNHEY and CDR2 SVGAGI. V was shortened by 5 bases and J by 8 bases, with 12 bases between the two germline ends. The CDR3 runs 12 residues.

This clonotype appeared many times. CDR3 nucleotide sequence: TGCAGTGCTAATCAGGGGGCCCATGGCTACACCTTC. As protein: CSANQGAHGYTF. The genes are TRBV20-1 and TRBJ1-2; 8 nucleotides line up with TRBD1. Trimming removed 4 bases from V and 6 bases from J; junction bases left unmatched: 4. The CDR3 is made up of 12 amino acids. Looked up from germline, CDR1 is DFQATT and CDR2 is SNEGSKA (reference sequence).

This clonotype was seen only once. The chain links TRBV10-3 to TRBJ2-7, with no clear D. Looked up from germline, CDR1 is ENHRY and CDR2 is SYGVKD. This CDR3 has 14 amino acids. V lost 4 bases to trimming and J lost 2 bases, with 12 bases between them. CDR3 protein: CAISGPTQPYEQYF. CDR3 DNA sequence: TGTGCCATCAGTGGACCGACACAGCCCTACGAGCAGTACTTC.

CDR3 DNA: TGTGCCAGCAGCCCGACCATGGGGGTAGGAGAGACCCAGTACTTC. Protein product: CASSPTMGVGETQYF. V usage is TRBV7-3 and J usage is TRBJ2-5, with D possibly called TRBD1 or TRBD2 (5 bases each). The CDR3 contains 15 residues. Germline V gene data show CDR1 as SGHTA and CDR2 as FQGTGA. V gave up 5 bases and J gave up 4 bases, with 17 bases separating them.